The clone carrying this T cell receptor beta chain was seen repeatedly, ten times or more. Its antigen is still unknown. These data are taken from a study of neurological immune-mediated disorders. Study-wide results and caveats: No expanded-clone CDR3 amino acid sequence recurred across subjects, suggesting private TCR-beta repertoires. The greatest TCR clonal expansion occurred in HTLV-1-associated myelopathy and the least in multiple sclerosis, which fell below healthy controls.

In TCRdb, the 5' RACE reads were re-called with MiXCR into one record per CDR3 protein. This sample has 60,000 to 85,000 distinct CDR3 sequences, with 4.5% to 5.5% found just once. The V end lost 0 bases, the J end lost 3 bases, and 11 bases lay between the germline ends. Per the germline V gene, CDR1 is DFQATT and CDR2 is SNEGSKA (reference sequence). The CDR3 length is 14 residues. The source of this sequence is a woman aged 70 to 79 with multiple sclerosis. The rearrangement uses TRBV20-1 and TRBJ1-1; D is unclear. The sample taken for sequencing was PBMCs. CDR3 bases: TGCAGTGCTAGAGAGGCCAGGTTATACACTGAAGCTTTCTTT. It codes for CSAREARLYTEAFF.